The following is a T cell receptor (beta chain) sequence with its context. Profiling relied on immunoSEQ multiplex PCR, and the TCRdb table lists in-frame clones only, not all of them. The sample has about 69,000 clones; 80% to 90% are singletons. Time point noted: baseline, week 1 (first vaccination visit). Treatment defined: pre-vaccination baseline after standard-of-care therapy. These data are taken from a study of a mutant IDH1 vaccine in newly diagnosed glioma. Background on the study: Averaging roughly 40 years of age, treated patients were about 60% male and about 38% female. Most had both radiotherapy and temozolomide beforehand; others had only one.

V was trimmed by 0 bases and J by 6 bases, leaving 5 bases between them. Germline V gene lookup returns CDR1 MGHDK and CDR2 SYGVNS. This CDR3 has 13 residues. Source: PBMCs, taken from a glioma patient treated with radiotherapy, temozolomide or both. The rearrangement uses TRBV25-1 and TRBJ2-2; D ambiguous. The receptor was isolated from a young man with glioma. The CDR3 sequence is CASSEYAPGELFF. For the CDR3, the DNA is TGTGCCAGCAGTGAATACGCTCCCGGGGAGCTGTTTTTT.